This paragraph reports one T cell receptor (beta chain). Its specificity is not known. This likely stems from a read error, as it lies one base from a far larger clone. The V end lost 5 bases, the J end lost 5 bases, and 10 bases lay between the germline ends. Germline V gene sequence: CDR1 MNHGY, CDR2 SVAAGI. The CDR3 has 13 residues. The sample originates from a study of prognosis after radiotherapy for stage I lung cancer. Study overall: Adenocarcinomas accounted for the tumors of approximately 11 patients, and squamous cell carcinomas for those of over 5.

Template was genomic DNA; TCR beta CDR3 amplified in two multiplex PCR rounds. The first PCR round targeted every TRBV and TRBJ gene with specific primers. MiXCR, run by TCRdb on the multiplex PCR reads, gives a single entry per CDR3 protein. The table includes fewer than 50,000 distinct CDR3 sequences, about 24% detected once. Study conclusions and caveats: A drop in unique TCR clone counts was seen after stereotactic body radiation therapy, median around 9,500 versus 6,500. Patients with distant metastases had lower Shannon entropy after stereotactic body radiation therapy.

Sequences were derived from PBMCs, sampled before or after stereotactic body radiation therapy (not recorded which). The rearrangement uses TRBV6-9 and TRBJ2-1; D uncertain. The origin of this receptor is a donor over 45 with non-small cell lung cancer. The CDR3 reads CASSDSNHNEQFF. DNA of the CDR3: TGTGCCAGCAGTGACTCGAATCACAATGAGCAGTTCTTC.